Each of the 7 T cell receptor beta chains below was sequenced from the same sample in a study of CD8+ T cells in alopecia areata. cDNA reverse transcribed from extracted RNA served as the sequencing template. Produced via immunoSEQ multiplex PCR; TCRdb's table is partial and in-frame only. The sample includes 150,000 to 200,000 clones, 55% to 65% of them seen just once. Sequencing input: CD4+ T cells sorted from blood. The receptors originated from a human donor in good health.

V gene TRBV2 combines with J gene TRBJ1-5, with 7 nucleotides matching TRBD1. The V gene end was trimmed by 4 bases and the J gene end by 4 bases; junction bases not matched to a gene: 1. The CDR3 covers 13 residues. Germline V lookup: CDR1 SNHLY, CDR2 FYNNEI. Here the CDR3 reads CASSVRGNQPQHF. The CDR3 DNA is TGTGCCAGCAGTGTCAGGGGGAATCAGCCCCAGCATTTT. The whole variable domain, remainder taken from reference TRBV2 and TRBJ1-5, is EPEVTQTPSHQVTQMGQEVILRCVPISNHLYFYWYRQILGQKVEFLVSFYNNEISEKSEIFDDQFSVERPDGSNFTLKIRSTKLEDSAMYFCASSVRGNQPQHFGDGTRLSIL.

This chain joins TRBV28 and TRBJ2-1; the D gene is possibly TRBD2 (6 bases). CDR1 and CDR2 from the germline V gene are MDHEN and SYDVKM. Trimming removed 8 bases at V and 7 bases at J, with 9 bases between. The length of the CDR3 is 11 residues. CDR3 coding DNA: TGTGCCAGCGGGACTGCAAATGAGCAGTTCTTC. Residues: CASGTANEQFF.

The CDR3 region is CASSTGQGNTGELFF. In DNA, the CDR3 is TGTGCCAGTAGCACGGGACAGGGGAACACCGGGGAGCTGTTTTTT. The V gene is TRBV19, the J gene TRBJ2-2; 9 bases line up with TRBD1. The J segment lost 1 base and the V segment lost 6 bases, leaving 3 bases of the junction unmatched. The germline V gene encodes CDR1 LNHDA and CDR2 SQIVND (reference sequence). The CDR3 sequence is 15 residues long.

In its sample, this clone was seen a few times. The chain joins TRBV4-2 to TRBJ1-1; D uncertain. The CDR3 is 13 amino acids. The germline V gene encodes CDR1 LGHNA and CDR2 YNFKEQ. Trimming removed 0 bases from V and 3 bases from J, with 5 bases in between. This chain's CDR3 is CASSQDPYTEAFF. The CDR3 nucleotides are TGTGCCAGCAGCCAAGATCCGTACACTGAAGCTTTCTTT.

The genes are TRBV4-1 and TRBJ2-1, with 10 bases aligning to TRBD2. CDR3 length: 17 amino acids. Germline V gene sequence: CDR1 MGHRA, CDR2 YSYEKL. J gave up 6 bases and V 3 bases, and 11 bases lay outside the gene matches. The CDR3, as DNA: TGCGCCAGCAGCCATATACTCCAGCGGGAGGGCCGCAATGAGCAGTTCTTC. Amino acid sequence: CASSHILQREGRNEQFF.

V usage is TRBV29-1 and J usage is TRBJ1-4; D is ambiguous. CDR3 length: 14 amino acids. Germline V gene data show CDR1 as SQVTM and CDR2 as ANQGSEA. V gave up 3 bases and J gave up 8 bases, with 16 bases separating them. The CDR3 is CSVDKTGIGEKLFF. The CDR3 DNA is TGCAGCGTTGATAAGACCGGGATCGGAGAAAAACTGTTTTTT.

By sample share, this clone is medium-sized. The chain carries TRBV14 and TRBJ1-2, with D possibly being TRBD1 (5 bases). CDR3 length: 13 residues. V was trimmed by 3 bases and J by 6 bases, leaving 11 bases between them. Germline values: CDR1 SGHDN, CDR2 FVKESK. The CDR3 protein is CASSHVRGDGYTF. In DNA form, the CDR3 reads TGTGCCAGCAGCCATGTAAGGGGCGATGGCTACACCTTC.